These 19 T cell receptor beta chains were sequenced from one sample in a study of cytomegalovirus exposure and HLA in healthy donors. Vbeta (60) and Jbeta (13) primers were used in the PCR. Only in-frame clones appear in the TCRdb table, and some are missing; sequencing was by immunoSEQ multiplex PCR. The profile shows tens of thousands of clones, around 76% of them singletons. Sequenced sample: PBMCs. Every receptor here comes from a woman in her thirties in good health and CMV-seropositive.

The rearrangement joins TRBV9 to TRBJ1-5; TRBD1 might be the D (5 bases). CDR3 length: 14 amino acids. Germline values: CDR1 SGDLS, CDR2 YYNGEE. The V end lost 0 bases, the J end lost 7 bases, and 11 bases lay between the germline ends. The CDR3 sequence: CASSVDRIGQPQHF. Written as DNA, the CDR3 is TGTGCCAGCAGCGTAGACAGGATAGGACAGCCCCAGCATTTT.

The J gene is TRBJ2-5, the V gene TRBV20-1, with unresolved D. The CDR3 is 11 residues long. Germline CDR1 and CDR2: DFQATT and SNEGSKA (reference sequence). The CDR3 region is CRPRAQETQYF. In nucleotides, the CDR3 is TGCAGGCCAAGAGCCCAAGAGACCCAGTACTTC.

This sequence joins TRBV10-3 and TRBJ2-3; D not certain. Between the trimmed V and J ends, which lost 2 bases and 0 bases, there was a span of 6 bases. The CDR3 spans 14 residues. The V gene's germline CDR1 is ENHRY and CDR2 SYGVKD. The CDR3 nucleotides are TGTGCCATCAGTGAGCTCGGGAGCACAGATACGCAGTATTTT. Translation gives CAISELGSTDTQYF.

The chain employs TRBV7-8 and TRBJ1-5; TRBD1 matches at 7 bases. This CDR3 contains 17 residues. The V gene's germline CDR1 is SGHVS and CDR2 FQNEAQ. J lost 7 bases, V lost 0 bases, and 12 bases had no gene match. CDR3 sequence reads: CASSLAHSGDSRQPQHF. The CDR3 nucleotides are TGTGCCAGCAGCTTAGCGCATTCCGGGGACAGTAGGCAGCCCCAGCATTTT.

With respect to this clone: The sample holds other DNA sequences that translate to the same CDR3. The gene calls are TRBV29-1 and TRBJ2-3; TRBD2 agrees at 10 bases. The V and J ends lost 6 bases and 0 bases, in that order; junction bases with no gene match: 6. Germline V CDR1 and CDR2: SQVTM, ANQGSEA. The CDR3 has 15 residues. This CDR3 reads CSVARTSGSTDTQYF. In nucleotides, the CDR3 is TGCAGCGTCGCGAGGACTAGCGGAAGCACAGATACGCAGTATTTT.

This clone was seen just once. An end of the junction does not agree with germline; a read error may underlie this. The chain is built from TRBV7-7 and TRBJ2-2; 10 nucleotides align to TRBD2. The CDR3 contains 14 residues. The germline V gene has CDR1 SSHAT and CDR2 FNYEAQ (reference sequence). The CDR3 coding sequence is TGTGCTAGCAGCCCTAGCGGGAGAGGCGGGGAGCTGTTTTTT. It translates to CASSPSGRGGELFF. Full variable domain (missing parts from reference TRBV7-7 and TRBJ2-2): GAGVSQSPRYKVTKRGQDVTLRCDPISSHATLYWYQQALGQGPEFLTYFNYEAQPDKSGLPSDRFSAERPEGSISTLTIQRTEQRDSAMYRCASSPSGRGGELFFGEGSRLTVL.

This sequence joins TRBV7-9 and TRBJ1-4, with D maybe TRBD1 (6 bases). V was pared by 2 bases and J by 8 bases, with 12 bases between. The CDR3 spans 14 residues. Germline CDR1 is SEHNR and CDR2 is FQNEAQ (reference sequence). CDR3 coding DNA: TGTGCCAGCAGCTTAAAAGGGGGAAGGGAAAAACTGTTTTTT. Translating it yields CASSLKGGREKLFF.

CDR3 amino acids: CASSRDSPYNEQFF. The CDR3 nucleotides are TGTGCCAGCAGTCGGGACTCCCCCTACAATGAGCAGTTCTTC. The chain links TRBV2 to TRBJ2-1, with a possible D match to TRBD2 (6 bases). Germline V CDR1 and CDR2: SNHLY, FYNNEI. V was clipped by 5 bases and J by 2 bases, with 10 bases between them. The CDR3 sequence is 14 residues long.

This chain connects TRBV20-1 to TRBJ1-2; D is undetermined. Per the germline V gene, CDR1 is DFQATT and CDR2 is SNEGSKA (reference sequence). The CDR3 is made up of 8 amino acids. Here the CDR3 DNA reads TGCAGCCCTCGCGGGTACACCTTC. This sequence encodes CSPRGYTF.

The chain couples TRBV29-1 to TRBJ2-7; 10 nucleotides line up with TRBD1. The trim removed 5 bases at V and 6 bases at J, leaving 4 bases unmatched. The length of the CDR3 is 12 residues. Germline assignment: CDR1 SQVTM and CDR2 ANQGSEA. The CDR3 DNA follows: TGCAGCGTTCGACAGGGGGCCTCCGAGCAGTACTTC. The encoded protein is CSVRQGASEQYF.

This CDR3 is CASSFRREAYEQYF. The DNA of the CDR3 is TGTGCCAGCAGTTTCCGGAGGGAGGCGTACGAGCAGTACTTC. The J gene is TRBJ2-7, the V gene TRBV7-2; D is possibly TRBD2 (6 bases). V gave up 6 bases and J gave up 4 bases, with 16 bases separating them. This CDR3 comprises 14 residues. CDR1 SGHTA and CDR2 FQGNSA come from the germline V gene.

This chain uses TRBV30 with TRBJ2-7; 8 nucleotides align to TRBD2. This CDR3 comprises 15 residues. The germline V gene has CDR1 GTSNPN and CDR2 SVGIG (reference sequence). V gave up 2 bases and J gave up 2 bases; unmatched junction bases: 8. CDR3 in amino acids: CAWSPNIAGPYEQYF. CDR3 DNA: TGTGCCTGGAGTCCAAACATAGCGGGGCCCTACGAGCAGTACTTC.

As DNA, the CDR3 is TGTGCCAGCAGCCCTAGCGGAGATACGCAGTATTTT. This encodes CASSPSGDTQYF. The J gene is TRBJ2-3, the V gene TRBV6-6; 7 bases line up with TRBD2. V was clipped by 6 bases and J by 5 bases; unmatched bases: 2. The CDR3 covers 12 residues. Germline V gives CDR1 MNHNY, CDR2 SVGAGI (reference sequence).

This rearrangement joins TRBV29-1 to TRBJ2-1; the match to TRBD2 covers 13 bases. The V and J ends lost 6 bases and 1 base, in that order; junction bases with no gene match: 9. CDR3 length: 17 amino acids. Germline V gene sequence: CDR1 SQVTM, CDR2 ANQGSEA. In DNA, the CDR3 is TGCAGCGTCCCCCGGACTAGCGGGAGAGCATCCTACAATGAGCAGTTCTTC. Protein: CSVPRTSGRASYNEQFF.

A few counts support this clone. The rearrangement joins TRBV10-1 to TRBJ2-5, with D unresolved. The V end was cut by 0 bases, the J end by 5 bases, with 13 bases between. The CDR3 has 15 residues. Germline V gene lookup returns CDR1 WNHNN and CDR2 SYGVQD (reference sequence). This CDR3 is CASSESAAPGETQYF. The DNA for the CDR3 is TGCGCCAGCAGTGAGTCCGCTGCCCCCGGGGAGACCCAGTACTTC.

The CDR3 loop reads CASRRGARYEQYF. The CDR3 nucleotides read TGTGCCAGCCGTCGGGGGGCGAGGTACGAGCAGTACTTC. This chain joins TRBV28 and TRBJ2-7, with a tentative D call TRBD2 (7 bases). Germline V lookup: CDR1 MDHEN, CDR2 SYDVKM. The germline V and J ends were trimmed by 8 bases and 4 bases, with 15 bases remaining between them. This CDR3 comprises 13 residues.

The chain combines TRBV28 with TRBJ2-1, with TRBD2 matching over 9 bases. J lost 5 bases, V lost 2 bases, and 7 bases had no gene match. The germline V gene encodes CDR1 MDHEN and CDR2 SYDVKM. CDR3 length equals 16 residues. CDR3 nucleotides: TGTGCCAGCAGTTTAATATCTAGCGGGACAAACAATGAGCAGTTCTTC. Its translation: CASSLISSGTNNEQFF. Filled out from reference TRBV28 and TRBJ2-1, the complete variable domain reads DVKVTQSSRYLVKRTGEKVFLECVQDMDHENMFWYRQDPGLGLRLIYFSYDVKMKEKGDIPEGYSVSREKKERFSLILESASTNQTSMYLCASSLISSGTNNEQFFGPGTRLTVL.

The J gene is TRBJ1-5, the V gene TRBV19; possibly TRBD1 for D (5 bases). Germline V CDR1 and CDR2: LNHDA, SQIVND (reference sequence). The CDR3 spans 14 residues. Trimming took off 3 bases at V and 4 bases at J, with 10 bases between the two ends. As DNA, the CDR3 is TGTGCCAGTAGTATCACAGGCCCAAATCAGCCCCAGCATTTT. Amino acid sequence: CASSITGPNQPQHF.

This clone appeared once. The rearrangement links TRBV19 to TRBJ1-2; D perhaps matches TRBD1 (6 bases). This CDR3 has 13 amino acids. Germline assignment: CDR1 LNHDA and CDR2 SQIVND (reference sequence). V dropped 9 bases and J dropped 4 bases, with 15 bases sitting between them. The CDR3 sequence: CASKGEWSYGYTF. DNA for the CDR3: TGTGCCAGCAAGGGGGAGTGGAGCTATGGCTACACCTTC.